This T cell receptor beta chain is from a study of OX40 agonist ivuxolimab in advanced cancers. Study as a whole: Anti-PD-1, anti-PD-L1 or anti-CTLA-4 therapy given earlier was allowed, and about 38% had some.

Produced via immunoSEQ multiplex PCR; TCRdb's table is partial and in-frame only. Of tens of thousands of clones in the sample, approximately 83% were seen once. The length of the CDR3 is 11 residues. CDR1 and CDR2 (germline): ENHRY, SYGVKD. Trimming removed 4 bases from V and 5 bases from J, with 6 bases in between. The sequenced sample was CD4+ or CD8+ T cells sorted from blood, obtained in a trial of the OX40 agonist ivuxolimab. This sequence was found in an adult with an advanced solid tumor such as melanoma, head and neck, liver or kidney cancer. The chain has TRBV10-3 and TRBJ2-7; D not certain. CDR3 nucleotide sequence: TGTGCCATCAGTGGCCAGAACGAGCAGTACTTC. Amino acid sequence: CAISGQNEQYF.